This TCR beta chain stems from a study of technical replicates of blood from a handful of donors. This CDR3 is 11 amino acids long. Trimming pared 4 bases from V and 5 bases from J, leaving 6 bases between. CDR1 SGHDT and CDR2 YYEEEE come from the germline V gene. Clones were read by immunoSEQ multiplex PCR, and TCRdb kept only the in-frame ones, dropping some. Of 95,000 to 100,000 clones in the sample, about 94% were seen once. J is TRBJ1-1 and V is TRBV5-6; no clear D gene. The TCR comes from a human donor in good health. Material for sequencing was T cells isolated from PBMCs. CDR3 bases: TGTGCCAGCAGCACGAGGACTGAAGCTTTCTTT. Translation: CASSTRTEAFF.